This T cell receptor (beta chain) emerged from a study of blood T cell repertoires in COVID-19. As for the study in general: Collection of acute and convalescent COVID-19 samples took place in the United States, Italy and Spain. The cDNA or gDNA used as material had been derived from T cells, B-cell-depleted T cells, or PBMCs.

This CDR3 contains 17 residues. CDR1 is MNHEY and CDR2 is SMNVEV in the germline V gene (reference sequence). Trimming removed 6 bases from V and 5 bases from J, with 23 bases in between. Authors' data handling: Estimation of nucleated cell counts relied on the amplification of reference gene primers. The protocol was immunoSEQ multiplex PCR, while the TCRdb copy is restricted to in-frame clones and leaves out a portion. D and trimming were read from the DNA, whereas the V and J calls and clone size are those reported in that table. The table records 220,000 or so clones, about 89% of them present only once.

Sequenced material: peripheral blood. The sequence derives from a man aged 60 to 75 who had recovered from COVID-19. The chain has TRBV27 and TRBJ1-5; D ambiguous. CDR3 sequence: CASSPTARGFFHQPQHF. CDR3 nucleotide sequence: TGTGCCAGCAGCCCTACCGCTCGAGGGTTTTTCCATCAGCCCCAGCATTTT.